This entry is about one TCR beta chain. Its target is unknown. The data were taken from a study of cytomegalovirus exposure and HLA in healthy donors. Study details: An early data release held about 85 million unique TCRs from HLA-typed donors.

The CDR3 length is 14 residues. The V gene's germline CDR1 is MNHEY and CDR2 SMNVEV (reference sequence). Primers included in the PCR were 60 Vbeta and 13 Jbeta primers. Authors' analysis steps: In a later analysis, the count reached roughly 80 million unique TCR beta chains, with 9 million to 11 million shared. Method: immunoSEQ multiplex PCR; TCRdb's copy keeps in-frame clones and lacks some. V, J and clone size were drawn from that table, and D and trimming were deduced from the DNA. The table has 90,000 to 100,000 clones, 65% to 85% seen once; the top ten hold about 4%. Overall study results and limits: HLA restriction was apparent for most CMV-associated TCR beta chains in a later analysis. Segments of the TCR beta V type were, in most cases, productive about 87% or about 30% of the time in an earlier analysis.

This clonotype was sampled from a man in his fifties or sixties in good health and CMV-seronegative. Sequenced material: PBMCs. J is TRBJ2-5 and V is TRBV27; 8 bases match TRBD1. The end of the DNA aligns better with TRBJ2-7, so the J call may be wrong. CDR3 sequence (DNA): TGTGCCAGCAGGGAGGCAGGGGGCGAGTACGAGCAGTACTTC. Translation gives CASREAGGEYEQYF.